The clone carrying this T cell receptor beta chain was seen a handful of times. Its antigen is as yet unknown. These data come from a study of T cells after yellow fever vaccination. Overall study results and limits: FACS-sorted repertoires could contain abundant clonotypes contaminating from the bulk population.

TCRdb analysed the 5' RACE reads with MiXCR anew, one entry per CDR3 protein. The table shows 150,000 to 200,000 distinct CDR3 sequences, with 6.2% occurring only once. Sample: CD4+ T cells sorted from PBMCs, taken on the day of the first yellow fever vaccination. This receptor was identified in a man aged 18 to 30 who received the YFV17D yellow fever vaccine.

The CDR3 coding sequence is TGTGCCAGCAGCTTGGAGGGGGATCGGCAAGAGACCCAGTACTTC. As protein: CASSLEGDRQETQYF. The chain recombines TRBV5-4 with TRBJ2-5; TRBD1 might be the D (6 bases). This CDR3 spans 15 amino acids. The V gene's germline CDR1 is SGHNT and CDR2 YYREEE (reference sequence). Trimming pared 0 bases from V and 2 bases from J, leaving 11 bases between.